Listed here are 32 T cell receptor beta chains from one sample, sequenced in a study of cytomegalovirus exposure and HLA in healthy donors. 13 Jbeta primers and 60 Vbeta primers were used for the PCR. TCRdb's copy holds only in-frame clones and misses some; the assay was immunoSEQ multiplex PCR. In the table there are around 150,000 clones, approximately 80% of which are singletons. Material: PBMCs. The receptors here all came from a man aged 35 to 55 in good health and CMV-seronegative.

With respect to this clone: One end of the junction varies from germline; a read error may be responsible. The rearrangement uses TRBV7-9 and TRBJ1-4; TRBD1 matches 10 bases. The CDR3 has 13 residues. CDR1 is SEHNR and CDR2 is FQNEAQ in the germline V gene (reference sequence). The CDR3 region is CASSQLDRGRWMW. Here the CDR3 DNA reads TGTGCCAGCAGCCAGCTTGACAGGGGGCGATGGATGTGG. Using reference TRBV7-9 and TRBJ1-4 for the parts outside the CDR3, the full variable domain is DTGVSQNPRHKITKRGQNVTFRCDPISEHNRLYWYRQTLGQGPEFLTYFQNEAQLEKSRLLSDRFSAERPKGSFSTLEIQRTEQGDSAMYLCASSQLDRGRWMWGSGTQLSVL.

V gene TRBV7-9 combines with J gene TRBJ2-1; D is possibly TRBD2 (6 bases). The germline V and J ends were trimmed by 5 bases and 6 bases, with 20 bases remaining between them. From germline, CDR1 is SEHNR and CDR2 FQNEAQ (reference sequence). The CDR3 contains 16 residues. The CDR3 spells CASSHPIGGSGNEQFF. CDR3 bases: TGTGCCAGCAGCCATCCTATTGGGGGGAGCGGCAATGAGCAGTTCTTC.

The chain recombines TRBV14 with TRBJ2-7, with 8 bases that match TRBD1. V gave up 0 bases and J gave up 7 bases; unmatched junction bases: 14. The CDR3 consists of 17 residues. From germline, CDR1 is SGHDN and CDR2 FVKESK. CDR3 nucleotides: TGTGCCAGCAGCCAAGATTCAGGACAGGGCCCGTACGGGGAGCAGTACTTC. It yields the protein CASSQDSGQGPYGEQYF.

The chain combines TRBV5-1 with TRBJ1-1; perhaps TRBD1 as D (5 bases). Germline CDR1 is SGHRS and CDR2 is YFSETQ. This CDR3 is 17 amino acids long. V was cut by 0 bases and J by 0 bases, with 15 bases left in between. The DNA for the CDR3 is TGCGCCAGCAGCTTGGAAGGGGTCGGCACCATGAACACTGAAGCTTTCTTT. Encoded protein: CASSLEGVGTMNTEAFF.

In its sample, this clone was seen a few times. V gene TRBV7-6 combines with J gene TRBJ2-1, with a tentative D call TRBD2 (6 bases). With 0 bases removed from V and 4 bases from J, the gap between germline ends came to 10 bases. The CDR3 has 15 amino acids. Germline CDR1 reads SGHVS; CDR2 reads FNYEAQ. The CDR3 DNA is TGTGCCAGCAGCTTAGCGGTGGCGGGGTACAATGAGCAGTTCTTC. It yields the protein CASSLAVAGYNEQFF.

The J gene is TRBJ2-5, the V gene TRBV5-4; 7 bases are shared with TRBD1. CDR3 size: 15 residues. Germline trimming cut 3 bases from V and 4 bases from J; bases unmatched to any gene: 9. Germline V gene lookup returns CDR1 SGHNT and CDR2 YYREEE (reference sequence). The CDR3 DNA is TGTGCCAGCAGCTCGCATAAGGGGGCCATAGAGACCCAGTACTTC. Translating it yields CASSSHKGAIETQYF. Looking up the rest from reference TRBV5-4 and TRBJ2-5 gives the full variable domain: ETGVTQSPTHLIKTRGQQVTLRCSSQSGHNTVSWYQQALGQGPQFIFQYYREEENGRGNFPPRFSGLQFPNYSSELNVNALELDDSALYLCASSSHKGAIETQYFGPGTRLLVL.

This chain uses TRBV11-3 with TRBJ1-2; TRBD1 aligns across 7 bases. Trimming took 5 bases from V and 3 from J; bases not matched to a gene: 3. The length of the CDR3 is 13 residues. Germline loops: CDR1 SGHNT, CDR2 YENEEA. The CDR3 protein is CASSLGTDYGYTF. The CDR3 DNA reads TGTGCCAGCAGCCTCGGGACAGACTATGGCTACACCTTC.

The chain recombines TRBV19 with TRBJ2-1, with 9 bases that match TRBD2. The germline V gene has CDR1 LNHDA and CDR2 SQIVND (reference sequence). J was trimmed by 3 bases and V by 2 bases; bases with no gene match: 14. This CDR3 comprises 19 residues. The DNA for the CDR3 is TGTGCCAGTAGTATACAAGATGCGGCGGGGGGGCCTCGCTACAATGAGCAGTTCTTC. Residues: CASSIQDAAGGPRYNEQFF.

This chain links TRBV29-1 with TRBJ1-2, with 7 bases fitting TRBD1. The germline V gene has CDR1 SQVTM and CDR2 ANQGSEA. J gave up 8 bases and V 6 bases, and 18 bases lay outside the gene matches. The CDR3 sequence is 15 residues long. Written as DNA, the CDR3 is TGCAGCGTCGCCCACATCGACAGGGCTTTTTGGGGCTACACCTTC. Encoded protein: CSVAHIDRAFWGYTF.

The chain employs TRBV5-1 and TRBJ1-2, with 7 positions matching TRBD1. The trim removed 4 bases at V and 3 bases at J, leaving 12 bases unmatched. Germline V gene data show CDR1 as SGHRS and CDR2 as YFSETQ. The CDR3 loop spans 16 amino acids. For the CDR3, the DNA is TGCGCCAGCAGCCCGGGCGCCGGACAGGAACACTATGGCTACACCTTC. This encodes CASSPGAGQEHYGYTF.

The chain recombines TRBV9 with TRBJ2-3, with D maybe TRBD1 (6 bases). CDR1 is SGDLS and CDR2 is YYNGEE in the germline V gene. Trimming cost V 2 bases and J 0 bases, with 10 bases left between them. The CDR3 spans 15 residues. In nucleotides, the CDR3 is TGTGCCAGCAGCGTGGGGGCGGGTAGCACAGATACGCAGTATTTT. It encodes CASSVGAGSTDTQYF.

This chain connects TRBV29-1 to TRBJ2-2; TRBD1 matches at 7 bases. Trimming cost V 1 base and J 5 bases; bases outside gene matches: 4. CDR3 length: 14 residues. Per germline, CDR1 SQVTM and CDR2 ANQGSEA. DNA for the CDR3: TGCAGCGTTGAAGTAGGGGGCGATACCGGGGAGCTGTTTTTT. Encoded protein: CSVEVGGDTGELFF.

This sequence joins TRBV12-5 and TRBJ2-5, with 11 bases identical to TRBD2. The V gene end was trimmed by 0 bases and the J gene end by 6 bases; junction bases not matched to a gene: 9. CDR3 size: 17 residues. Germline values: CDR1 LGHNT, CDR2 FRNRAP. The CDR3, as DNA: TGTGCTAGTGGTTTGGTACGGGGTAGCGGGGGGGCCCAGACCCAGTACTTC. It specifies CASGLVRGSGGAQTQYF.

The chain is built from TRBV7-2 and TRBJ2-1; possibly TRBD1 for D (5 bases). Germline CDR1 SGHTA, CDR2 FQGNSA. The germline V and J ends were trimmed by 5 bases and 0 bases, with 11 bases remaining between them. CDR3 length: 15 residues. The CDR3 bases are TGTGCCAGCAGCCCAGGGTATAGCTCCTACAATGAGCAGTTCTTC. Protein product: CASSPGYSSYNEQFF. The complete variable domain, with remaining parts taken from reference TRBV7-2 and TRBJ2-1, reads GAGVSQSPSNKVTEKGKDVELRCDPISGHTALYWYRQSLGQGLEFLIYFQGNSAPDKSGLPSDRFSAERTGGSVSTLTIQRTQQEDSAVYLCASSPGYSSYNEQFFGPGTRLTVL.

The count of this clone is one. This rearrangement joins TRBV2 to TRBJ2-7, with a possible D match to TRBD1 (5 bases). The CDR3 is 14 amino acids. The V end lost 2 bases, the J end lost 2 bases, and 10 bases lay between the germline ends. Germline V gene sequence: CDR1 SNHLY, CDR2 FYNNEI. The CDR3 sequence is CASSETGPTYEQYF. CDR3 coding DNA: TGTGCCAGCAGTGAAACAGGACCCACCTACGAGCAGTACTTC.

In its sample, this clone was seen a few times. The CDR3 here is CASREGGTEAFF. DNA of the CDR3: TGTGCCAGCCGAGAGGGAGGCACTGAAGCTTTCTTT. The chain has TRBV6-1 and TRBJ1-1, with no clear D. The germline V gene has CDR1 MNHNS and CDR2 SASEGT. Trimming took off 8 bases at V and 4 bases at J, with 11 bases between the two ends. This CDR3 comprises 12 residues.

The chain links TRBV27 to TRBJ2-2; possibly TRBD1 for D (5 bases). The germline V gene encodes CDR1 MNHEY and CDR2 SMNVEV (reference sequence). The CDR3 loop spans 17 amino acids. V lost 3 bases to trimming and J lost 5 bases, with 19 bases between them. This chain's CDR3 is CASSLGGASWETGELFF. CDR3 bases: TGTGCCAGCAGTTTGGGTGGGGCATCATGGGAAACCGGGGAGCTGTTTTTT.

CDR3 DNA: TGTGCCAGCAGTTACTCGGACACGAACACTGAAGCTTTCTTT. It encodes CASSYSDTNTEAFF. The rearrangement uses TRBV6-5 and TRBJ1-1, with D maybe TRBD1 (5 bases). The CDR3 runs 14 residues. The germline V gene encodes CDR1 MNHEY and CDR2 SVGAGI. Trimming took off 0 bases at V and 1 base at J, with 6 bases between the two ends.

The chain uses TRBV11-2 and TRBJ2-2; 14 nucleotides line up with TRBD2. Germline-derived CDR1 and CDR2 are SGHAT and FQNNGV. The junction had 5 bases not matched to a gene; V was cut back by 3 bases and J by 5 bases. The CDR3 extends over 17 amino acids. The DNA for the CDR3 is TGTGCCAGCAGCTTCGGGACTAGCGGGAGTGTGACCGGGGAGCTGTTTTTT. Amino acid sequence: CASSFGTSGSVTGELFF.

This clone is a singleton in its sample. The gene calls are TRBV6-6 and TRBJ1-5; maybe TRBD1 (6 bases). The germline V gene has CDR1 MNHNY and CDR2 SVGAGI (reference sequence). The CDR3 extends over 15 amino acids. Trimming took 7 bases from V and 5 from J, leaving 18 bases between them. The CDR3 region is CASTGPGTRDQPQHF. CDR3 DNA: TGTGCCAGCACAGGACCCGGGACAAGGGATCAGCCCCAGCATTTT.

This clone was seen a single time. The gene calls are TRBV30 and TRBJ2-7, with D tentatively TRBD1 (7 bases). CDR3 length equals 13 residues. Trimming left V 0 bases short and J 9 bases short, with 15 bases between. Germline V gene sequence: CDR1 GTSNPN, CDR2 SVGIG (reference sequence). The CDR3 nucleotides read TGTGCCTGGAGTGTACGTCAGGGGGGAGTGCAGTACTTC. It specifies CAWSVRQGGVQYF.

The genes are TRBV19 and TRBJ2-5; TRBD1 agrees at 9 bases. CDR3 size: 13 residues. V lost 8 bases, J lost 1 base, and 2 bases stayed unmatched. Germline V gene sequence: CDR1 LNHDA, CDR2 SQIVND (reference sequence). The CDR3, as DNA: TGTGCCAGTGCGACAGGGGGCCAAGAGACCCAGTACTTC. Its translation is CASATGGQETQYF.

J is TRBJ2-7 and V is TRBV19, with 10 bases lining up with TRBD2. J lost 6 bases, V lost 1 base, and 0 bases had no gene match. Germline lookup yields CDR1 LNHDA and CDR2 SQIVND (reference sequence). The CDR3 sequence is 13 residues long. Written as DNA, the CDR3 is TGTGCCAGTAGTATAGGGACTAGCGGCGAGCAGTACTTC. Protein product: CASSIGTSGEQYF. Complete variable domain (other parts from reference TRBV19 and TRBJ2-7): DGGITQSPKYLFRKEGQNVTLSCEQNLNHDAMYWYRQDPGQGLRLIYYSQIVNDFQKGDIAEGYSVSREKKESFPLTVTSAQKNPTAFYLCASSIGTSGEQYFGPGTRLTVT.

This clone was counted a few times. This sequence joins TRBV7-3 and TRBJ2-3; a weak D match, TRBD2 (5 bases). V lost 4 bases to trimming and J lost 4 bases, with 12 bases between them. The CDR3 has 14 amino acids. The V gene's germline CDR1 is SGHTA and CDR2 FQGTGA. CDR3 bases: TGTGCCAGCAGCTCCACCTACGGGGCAGATACGCAGTATTTT. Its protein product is CASSSTYGADTQYF.

The CDR3 nucleotides read TGTGCCAGCGCTCTCGCCAGCGCAACTAATGAAAAACTGTTTTTT. Translation: CASALASATNEKLFF. This chain connects TRBV6-6 to TRBJ1-4; D is unclear. V was shortened by 8 bases and J by 0 bases, with 13 bases between the two germline ends. The V gene's germline CDR1 is MNHNY and CDR2 SVGAGI (reference sequence). The CDR3 is 15 residues long.

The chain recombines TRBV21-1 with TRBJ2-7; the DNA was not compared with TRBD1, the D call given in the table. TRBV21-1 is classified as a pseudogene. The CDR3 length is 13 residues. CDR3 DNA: TGTGCCATTCCCGGGACAGAGACCTACGAGCAGTACTTC. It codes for CAIPGTETYEQYF.

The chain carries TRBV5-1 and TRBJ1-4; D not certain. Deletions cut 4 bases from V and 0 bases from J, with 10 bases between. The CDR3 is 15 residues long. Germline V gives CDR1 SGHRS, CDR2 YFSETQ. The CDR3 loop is CASSVGLSTNEKLFF. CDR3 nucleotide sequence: TGCGCCAGCAGCGTCGGACTGTCAACTAATGAAAAACTGTTTTTT. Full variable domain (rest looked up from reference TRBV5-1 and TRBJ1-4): KAGVTQTPRYLIKTRGQQVTLSCSPISGHRSVSWYQQTPGQGLQFLFEYFSETQRNKGNFPGRFSGRQFSNSRSEMNVSTLELGDSALYLCASSVGLSTNEKLFFGSGTQLSVL.

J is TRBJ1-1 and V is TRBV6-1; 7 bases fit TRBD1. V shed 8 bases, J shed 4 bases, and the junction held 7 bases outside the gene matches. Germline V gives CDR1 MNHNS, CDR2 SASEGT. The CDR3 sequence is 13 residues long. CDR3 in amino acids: CASEQGWSTEAFF. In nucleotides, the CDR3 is TGTGCCAGCGAACAGGGGTGGAGCACTGAAGCTTTCTTT.

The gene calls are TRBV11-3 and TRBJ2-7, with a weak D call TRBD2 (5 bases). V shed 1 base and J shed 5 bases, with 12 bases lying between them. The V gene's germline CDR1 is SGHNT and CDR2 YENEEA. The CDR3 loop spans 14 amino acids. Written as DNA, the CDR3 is TGTGCCAGCAGCTTAGGTTGGACTGTCAACGAGCAGTACTTC. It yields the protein CASSLGWTVNEQYF.

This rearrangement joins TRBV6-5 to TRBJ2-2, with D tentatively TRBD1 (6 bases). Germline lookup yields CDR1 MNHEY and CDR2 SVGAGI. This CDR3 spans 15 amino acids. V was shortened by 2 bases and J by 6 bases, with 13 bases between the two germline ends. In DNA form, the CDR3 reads TGTGCCAGCAGTTACAGAGGACAGTCCTCCGGGGAGCTGTTTTTT. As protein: CASSYRGQSSGELFF.

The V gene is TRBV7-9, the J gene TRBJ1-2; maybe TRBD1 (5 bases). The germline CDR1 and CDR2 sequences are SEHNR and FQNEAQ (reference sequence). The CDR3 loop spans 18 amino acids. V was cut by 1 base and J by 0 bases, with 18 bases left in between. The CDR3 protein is CASSLGSGGKGPNYGYTF. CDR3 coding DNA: TGTGCCAGCAGCTTAGGTTCGGGGGGTAAAGGACCTAACTATGGCTACACCTTC.

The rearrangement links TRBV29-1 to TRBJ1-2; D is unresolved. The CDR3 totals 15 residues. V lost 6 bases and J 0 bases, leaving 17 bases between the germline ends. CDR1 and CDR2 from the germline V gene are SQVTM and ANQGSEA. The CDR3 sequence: CSVSKNGETNYGYTF. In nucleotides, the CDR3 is TGCAGCGTGTCCAAAAACGGGGAAACTAACTATGGCTACACCTTC.